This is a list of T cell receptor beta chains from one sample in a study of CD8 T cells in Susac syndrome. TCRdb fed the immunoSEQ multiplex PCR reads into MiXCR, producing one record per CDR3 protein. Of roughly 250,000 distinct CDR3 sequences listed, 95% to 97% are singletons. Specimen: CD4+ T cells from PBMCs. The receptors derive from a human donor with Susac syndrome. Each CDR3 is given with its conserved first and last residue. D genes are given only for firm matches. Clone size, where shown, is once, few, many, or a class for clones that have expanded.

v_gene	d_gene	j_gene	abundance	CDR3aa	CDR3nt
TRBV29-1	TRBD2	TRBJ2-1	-	CSVEDQGLGFNEQFF	TGCAGCGTTGAAGACCAAGGACTAGGATTCAATGAGCAGTTCTTC
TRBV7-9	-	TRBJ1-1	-	CASSREGKAFF	TGTGCCAGCAGCCGGGAGGGGAAAGCTTTCTTT
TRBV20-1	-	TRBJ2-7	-	CSASPPPGSEQYF	TGCAGTGCCTCTCCCCCCCCGGGGTCCGAGCAGTACTTC
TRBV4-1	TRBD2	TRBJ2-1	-	CASSPGWGLAVNSYNEQFF	TGCGCCAGCAGCCCCGGGTGGGGACTAGCGGTTAACTCCTACAATGAGCAGTTCTTC
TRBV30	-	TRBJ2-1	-	CAWSVRGNEQFF	TGTGCCTGGAGTGTACGGGGCAATGAGCAGTTCTTC
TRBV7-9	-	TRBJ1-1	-	CASSAYRGANTEAFF	TGTGCCAGCAGCGCTTATCGGGGGGCAAACACTGAAGCTTTCTTT
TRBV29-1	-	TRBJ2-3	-	CSVDSGPGTDTQYF	TGCAGCGTTGATTCTGGGCCCGGCACAGATACGCAGTATTTT
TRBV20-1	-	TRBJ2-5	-	CSASVRHETQYF	TGCAGTGCCAGTGTCCGTCACGAGACCCAGTACTTC
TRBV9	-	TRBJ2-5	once	CASSVGNSMETQYF	TGTGCCAGCAGCGTCGGTAATTCGATGGAGACCCAGTACTTC
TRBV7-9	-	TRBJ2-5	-	CASSPRSTRETQYF	TGTGCCAGCAGCCCCCGTTCTACAAGGGAGACCCAGTACTTC
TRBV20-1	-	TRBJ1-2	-	CSARQVRDGYTF	TGCAGTGCTCGACAGGTTAGGGATGGCTACACCTTC
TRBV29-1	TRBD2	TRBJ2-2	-	CSVDGTSGGSTGELFF	TGCAGCGTAGACGGGACTAGCGGGGGGAGCACCGGGGAGCTGTTTTTT
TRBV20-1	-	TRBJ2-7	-	CSASYRNPYEQYF	TGCAGTGCTAGTTACCGTAATCCCTACGAGCAGTACTTC
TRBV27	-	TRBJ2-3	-	CASSPIGRNTQYF	TGTGCCAGCAGTCCGATTGGGCGGAATACGCAGTATTTT
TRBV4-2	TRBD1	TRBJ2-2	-	CASSRQGQGDTGELFF	TGTGCCAGCAGTCGCCAGGGACAGGGGGACACCGGGGAGCTGTTTTTT
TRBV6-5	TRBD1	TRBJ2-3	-	CASRPGQITDTQYF	TGTGCCAGCAGGCCGGGACAGATCACAGATACGCAGTATTTT
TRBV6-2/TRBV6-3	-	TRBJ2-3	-	CASKGSTDTQYF	TGTGCCAGCAAGGGCAGCACAGATACGCAGTATTTT
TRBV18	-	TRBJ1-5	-	CASSPRGGDQPQHF	TGTGCCAGCTCACCACGGGGCGGTGATCAGCCCCAGCATTTT
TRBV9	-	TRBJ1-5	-	CASSRGINQPQLF	TGTGCCAGCAGCAGGGGTATCAATCAGCCCCAGCTTTTT
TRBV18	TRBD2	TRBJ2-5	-	CASSPLLAGGSETQYF	TGTGCCAGCTCACCATTACTAGCGGGAGGCTCAGAGACCCAGTACTTC
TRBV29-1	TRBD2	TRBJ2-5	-	CSAPSGGSWETQYF	TGCAGCGCCCCCTCGGGGGGAAGCTGGGAGACCCAGTACTTC
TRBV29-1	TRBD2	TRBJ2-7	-	CSAYNRTSGRKDEQYF	TGCAGCGCATATAACCGGACTAGCGGGAGGAAGGACGAGCAGTACTTC
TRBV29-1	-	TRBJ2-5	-	CSVLRDPQETQYF	TGCAGCGTTCTACGGGACCCACAAGAGACCCAGTACTTC
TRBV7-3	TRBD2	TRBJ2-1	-	CASSPPPLTGTSGGNEQFF	TGTGCCAGCAGCCCTCCACCTCTTACCGGGACTAGCGGAGGCAATGAGCAGTTCTTC
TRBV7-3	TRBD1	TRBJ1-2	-	CASSPGTGDKGYTF	TGTGCCAGCAGCCCCGGGACAGGGGATAAGGGCTACACCTTC
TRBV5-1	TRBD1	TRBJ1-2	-	CASRTRQGGYGYTF	TGCGCCAGCAGAACCCGACAGGGCGGCTATGGCTACACCTTC
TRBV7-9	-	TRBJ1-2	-	CASSLVDSIYGYTF	TGTGCCAGCAGCTTAGTGGACAGTATCTATGGCTACACCTTC
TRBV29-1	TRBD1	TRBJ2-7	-	CSVATGTGSYEQYF	TGCAGCGTGGCCACCGGGACAGGGAGCTACGAGCAGTACTTC
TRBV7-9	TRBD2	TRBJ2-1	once	CASSLALSSGSLQFF	TGTGCCAGCAGCTTAGCGCTGTCTAGCGGGAGTCTTCAGTTCTTC
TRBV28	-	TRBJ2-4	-	CASRRHLAKNIQYF	TGTGCCAGCAGAAGACACTTAGCCAAAAACATTCAGTACTTC
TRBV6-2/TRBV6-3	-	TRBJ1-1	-	CASSYSLNTEAFF	TGTGCCAGCAGTTACTCCCTGAACACTGAAGCTTTCTTT
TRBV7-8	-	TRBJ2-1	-	CASSLRSLGNEQFF	TGTGCCAGCAGCTTACGCAGCCTCGGCAATGAGCAGTTCTTC
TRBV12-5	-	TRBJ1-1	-	CASGLWGCTEAFF	TGTGCTAGTGGTTTATGGGGTTGTACTGAAGCTTTCTTT
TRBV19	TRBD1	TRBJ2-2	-	CASSPGTGNTGELFF	TGTGCCAGTAGTCCCGGGACAGGAAACACCGGGGAGCTGTTTTTT
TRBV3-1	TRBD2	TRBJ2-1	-	CASSHGAGFYNEQFF	TGTGCCAGCAGCCATGGAGCGGGGTTCTACAATGAGCAGTTCTTC
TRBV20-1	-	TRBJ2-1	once	CSADRDGNEQFF	TGCAGTGCAGACCGGGACGGGAATGAGCAGTTCTTC
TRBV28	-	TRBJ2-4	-	CASSFGKNIQYF	TGTGCCAGCAGTTTTGGAAAAAACATTCAGTACTTC
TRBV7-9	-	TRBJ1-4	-	CASSFGGGEKLFF	TGTGCCAGCAGCTTCGGGGGGGGCGAAAAACTGTTTTTT
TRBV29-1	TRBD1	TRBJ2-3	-	CSVGQIGTDTQYF	TGCAGCGTGGGACAGATCGGCACAGATACGCAGTATTTT
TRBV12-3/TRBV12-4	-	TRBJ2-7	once	CASSLGGTLNYEQYF	TGTGCCAGCAGTTTAGGTGGGACACTTAACTACGAGCAGTACTTC
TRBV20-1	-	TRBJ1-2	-	CSARDSARATGYTF	TGCAGTGCTAGAGATTCGGCACGGGCGACTGGCTACACCTTC
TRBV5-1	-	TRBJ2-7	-	CASSLRQGPYEQYF	TGCGCCAGCAGCTTGCGGCAGGGCCCCTACGAGCAGTACTTC
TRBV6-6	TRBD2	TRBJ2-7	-	CASNPGLAGAYEQYF	TGTGCCAGCAACCCAGGACTAGCGGGAGCCTACGAGCAGTACTTC
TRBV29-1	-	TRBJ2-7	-	CSVGAVGEQYF	TGCAGCGTTGGGGCGGTGGGGGAGCAGTACTTC
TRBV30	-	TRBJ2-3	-	CAWSDPRWSDTQYF	TGTGCCTGGAGTGATCCCCGGTGGTCGGATACGCAGTATTTT
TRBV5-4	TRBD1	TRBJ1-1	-	CASSPQGQPWGSTEAFF	TGTGCCAGCAGCCCTCAGGGACAGCCCTGGGGGAGCACTGAAGCTTTCTTT
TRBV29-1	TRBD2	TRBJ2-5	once	CSALGRTSGRGETQYF	TGCAGCGCCCTGGGGCGGACTAGCGGGAGGGGGGAGACCCAGTACTTC
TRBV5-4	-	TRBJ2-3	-	CASSLAAGQSTDTQYF	TGTGCCAGCAGCTTGGCTGCCGGACAGAGCACAGATACGCAGTATTTT
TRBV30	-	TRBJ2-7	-	CAWSAVGGYEQYF	TGTGCCTGGAGTGCCGTGGGGGGCTACGAGCAGTACTTC
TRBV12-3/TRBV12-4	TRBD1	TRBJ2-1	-	CASGSGQVPLF	TGTGCCAGCGGATCGGGACAGGTTCCTCTCTTC
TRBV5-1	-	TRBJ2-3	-	CASSLTGMKPDTQYF	TGCGCCAGCAGCTTGACGGGCATGAAGCCAGATACGCAGTATTTT